Listed below are T cell receptor beta chains from one sample, sequenced in a study of siplizumab effects on memory and regulatory T cells. No antigens are known for them. Clones were read by immunoSEQ multiplex PCR, and TCRdb kept only the in-frame ones, dropping some. This table has approximately 9,700 clones, about 47% appearing once. Sequenced sample: CFSE-low (dividing) CD8+ T cells sorted from an allogeneic mixed lymphocyte reaction. These receptors were collected from a human donor in good health; the cells came from an allogeneic mixed lymphocyte reaction. The CDR3 runs from the conserved cysteine through the conserved F or W. Each record gives: CDR3 protein, CDR3 DNA, V gene, D gene, clone size, J gene. A D gene is named only where the DNA matches it firmly. The size of a clone is reported for some rows only, either as once, few or many, or as a class for expanded clones.

cdr3_aa: CASSLVAGNTEAFF; cdr3_nt: TGTGCCAGCAGCTTAGTGGCAGGGAACACTGAAGCTTTCTTT; v_call: TRBV7-6; d_call: -; clone_size: medium-sized; j_call: TRBJ1-1
cdr3_aa: CASSQDLGGNEQFF; cdr3_nt: TGCGCCAGCAGCCAAGATCTAGGGGGGAATGAGCAGTTCTTC; v_call: TRBV4-3; d_call: -; clone_size: medium-sized; j_call: TRBJ2-1
cdr3_aa: CASSLAGDSNQPQHF; cdr3_nt: TGTGCCAGCAGTTTGGCAGGGGATAGCAATCAGCCCCAGCATTTT; v_call: TRBV27; d_call: -; clone_size: medium-sized; j_call: TRBJ1-5
cdr3_aa: CASRIWVGDTEAFF; cdr3_nt: TGTGCCAGTAGGATATGGGTGGGGGACACTGAAGCTTTCTTT; v_call: TRBV19; d_call: -; clone_size: few; j_call: TRBJ1-1
cdr3_aa: CASSPVQGAVSGYTF; cdr3_nt: TGTGCCAGCAGCCCGGTACAGGGAGCGGTTAGTGGCTACACCTTC; v_call: TRBV5-4; d_call: -; clone_size: -; j_call: TRBJ1-2
cdr3_aa: CASSRTSGGAINEQFF; cdr3_nt: TGTGCCAGTAGTAGGACTAGCGGGGGGGCAATCAATGAGCAGTTCTTC; v_call: TRBV19; d_call: TRBD2; clone_size: many; j_call: TRBJ2-1
cdr3_aa: CASSQGGPYNEQFF; cdr3_nt: TGCGCCAGCAGCCAAGGGGGGCCGTACAATGAGCAGTTCTTC; v_call: TRBV4-1; d_call: -; clone_size: few; j_call: TRBJ2-1
cdr3_aa: CASSYGTPGADTQYF; cdr3_nt: TGTGCCAGCAGTTATGGGACTCCTGGCGCAGATACGCAGTATTTT; v_call: TRBV6-5; d_call: -; clone_size: few; j_call: TRBJ2-3
cdr3_aa: CAWSRDSSGNTIYF; cdr3_nt: TGTGCCTGGAGTCGCGACAGCTCTGGAAACACCATATATTTT; v_call: TRBV30; d_call: -; clone_size: -; j_call: TRBJ1-3
cdr3_aa: CASSLPLLVQLATDTQYF; cdr3_nt: TGTGCCAGCAGCCTTCCCCTTTTAGTGCAGCTAGCCACAGATACGCAGTATTTT; v_call: TRBV7-9; d_call: -; clone_size: -; j_call: TRBJ2-3
cdr3_aa: CASSLGRNTEAFF; cdr3_nt: TGTGCCAGCAGCTTAGGCCGGAACACTGAAGCTTTCTTT; v_call: TRBV11-2; d_call: -; clone_size: medium-sized; j_call: TRBJ1-1
cdr3_aa: CASSIEVSLASPGELFF; cdr3_nt: TGTGCCAGTAGTATAGAGGTCTCGCTGGCGTCCCCCGGGGAGCTGTTTTTT; v_call: TRBV19; d_call: -; clone_size: -; j_call: TRBJ2-2
cdr3_aa: CASSHPQGGGGTDTQYF; cdr3_nt: TGCGCCAGCAGCCATCCCCAGGGAGGGGGTGGCACAGATACGCAGTATTTT; v_call: TRBV4-1; d_call: -; clone_size: -; j_call: TRBJ2-3
cdr3_aa: CASSLFEPTDTQYF; cdr3_nt: TGTGCCAGCAGTTTATTCGAGCCGACAGATACGCAGTATTTT; v_call: TRBV6-5; d_call: -; clone_size: few; j_call: TRBJ2-3
cdr3_aa: CASSFRTGQEKLFF; cdr3_nt: TGTGCCAGCAGTTTTAGGACTGGGCAGGAAAAACTGTTTTTT; v_call: TRBV28; d_call: -; clone_size: -; j_call: TRBJ1-4
cdr3_aa: CASSSGTARRYGYTF; cdr3_nt: TGTGCCAGCAGTTCCGGGACAGCCCGTCGCTATGGCTACACCTTC; v_call: TRBV6-1; d_call: TRBD1; clone_size: -; j_call: TRBJ1-2
cdr3_aa: CASSVGGGIQPQHF; cdr3_nt: TGTGCCAGCAGCGTAGGTGGGGGGATTCAGCCCCAGCATTTT; v_call: TRBV9; d_call: -; clone_size: -; j_call: TRBJ1-5
cdr3_aa: CASSNTEAFF; cdr3_nt: TGTGCCAGCAGCAACACTGAAGCTTTCTTT; v_call: TRBV7-6; d_call: -; clone_size: -; j_call: TRBJ1-1
cdr3_aa: CASSQDGVAGSYNEQFF; cdr3_nt: TGCGCCAGCAGCCAAGATGGGGTGGCAGGGTCCTACAATGAGCAGTTCTTC; v_call: TRBV4-3; d_call: -; clone_size: medium-sized; j_call: TRBJ2-1
cdr3_aa: CASSKGLAGNTDTQYF; cdr3_nt: TGTGCCAGCAGCAAAGGACTAGCGGGGAACACAGATACGCAGTATTTT; v_call: TRBV7-7; d_call: TRBD2; clone_size: -; j_call: TRBJ2-3
cdr3_aa: CASSEFGLTAEAFF; cdr3_nt: TGTGCCAGCAGTGAATTTGGTCTAACCGCTGAAGCTTTCTTT; v_call: TRBV6-5; d_call: -; clone_size: few; j_call: TRBJ1-1
cdr3_aa: CASSVDGLGLNEQYF; cdr3_nt: TGTGCCAGCAGCGTAGACGGACTAGGGCTTAACGAGCAGTACTTC; v_call: TRBV9; d_call: TRBD2; clone_size: few; j_call: TRBJ2-7
cdr3_aa: CASSQDSAPGGYEQYF; cdr3_nt: TGCGCCAGCAGCCAAGATTCAGCCCCGGGGGGTTACGAGCAGTACTTC; v_call: TRBV4-3; d_call: TRBD2; clone_size: -; j_call: TRBJ2-7
cdr3_aa: CASSEVRTSRYEQYF; cdr3_nt: TGTGCCAGCAGTGAAGTTAGGACTAGCCGCTACGAGCAGTACTTC; v_call: TRBV2; d_call: TRBD2; clone_size: -; j_call: TRBJ2-7
cdr3_aa: CASLPGAGTGELFF; cdr3_nt: TGTGCCTCCCTACCGGGGGCCGGGACCGGGGAGCTGTTTTTT; v_call: TRBV6-5; d_call: -; clone_size: -; j_call: TRBJ2-2
cdr3_aa: CSVGEGTGELFF; cdr3_nt: TGCAGCGTTGGGGAGGGGACCGGGGAGCTGTTTTTT; v_call: TRBV29-1; d_call: TRBD2; clone_size: -; j_call: TRBJ2-2
cdr3_aa: CASSSYGTDYEQYF; cdr3_nt: TGCGCCAGCAGCTCATACGGGACAGACTACGAGCAGTACTTC; v_call: TRBV5-1; d_call: TRBD1; clone_size: few; j_call: TRBJ2-7
cdr3_aa: CASSYSGGPYNEQFF; cdr3_nt: TGTGCCAGCAGTTACTCGGGGGGGCCCTACAATGAGCAGTTCTTC; v_call: TRBV6-6; d_call: -; clone_size: -; j_call: TRBJ2-1
cdr3_aa: CASSQDSRVTEAFF; cdr3_nt: TGCGCCAGCAGCCAAGATTCGAGGGTCACTGAAGCTTTCTTT; v_call: TRBV4-1; d_call: -; clone_size: -; j_call: TRBJ1-1
cdr3_aa: CASSEIGGAGDTQYF; cdr3_nt: TGTGCCAGCAGTGAAATAGGGGGGGCTGGAGATACGCAGTATTTT; v_call: TRBV25-1; d_call: -; clone_size: -; j_call: TRBJ2-3
cdr3_aa: CASSPTVGVTDTQYF; cdr3_nt: TGTGCCAGCAGCCCTACGGTTGGCGTGACAGATACGCAGTATTTT; v_call: TRBV13; d_call: -; clone_size: -; j_call: TRBJ2-3
cdr3_aa: CASSQDYNSPLHF; cdr3_nt: TGCGCCAGCAGCCAAGATTATAATTCACCCCTCCACTTT; v_call: TRBV4-3; d_call: -; clone_size: -; j_call: TRBJ1-6